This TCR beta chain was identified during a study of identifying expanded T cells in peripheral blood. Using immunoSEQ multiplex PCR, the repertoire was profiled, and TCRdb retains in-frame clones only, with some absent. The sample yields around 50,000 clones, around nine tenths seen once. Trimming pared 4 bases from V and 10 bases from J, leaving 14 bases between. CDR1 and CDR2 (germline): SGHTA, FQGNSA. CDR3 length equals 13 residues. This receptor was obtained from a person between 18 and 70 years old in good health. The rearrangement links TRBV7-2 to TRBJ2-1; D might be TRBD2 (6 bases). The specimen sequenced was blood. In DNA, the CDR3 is TGTGCCAGCAGCTATCTGATAGGGAGGGAGCAGTTCTTC. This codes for CASSYLIGREQFF.